This TCR beta chain was captured by sequencing in a study of T cell repertoires in cytomegalovirus infection. Study findings and constraints: Totalled public TCR beta family frequency picked out people who carried CMV plus the relevant HLA. HLA-C-restricted CMV clonotypes gave the most frequent clonotype in two of eight donors.

MiXCR was run by TCRdb on the reads, yielding one entry per CDR3 protein. Counted here are nearly 700,000 distinct CDR3 sequences, 30% to 35% occurring once; the ten biggest clones make up over 15%. The sample holds a few counts of this clonotype. Its specificity is not known. The V and J ends lost 9 bases and 2 bases, in that order; junction bases with no gene match: 5. This CDR3 comprises 13 residues. The specimen was cultured PBMCs, collected from culture after CMV antigen stimulation. The sequence derives from a human donor in good health (CMV status not recorded). Some clones in this sample may be carry-over from other donors' samples. The genes are TRBV12-3 or TRBV12-4 and TRBJ1-2, with 8 bases matching TRBD1. CDR3 amino acids: CASNGQGNYGYTF. The CDR3 DNA sequence: TGTGCCAGTAACGGACAGGGCAACTATGGCTACACCTTC.